This TCR beta chain was profiled in a study of read filtering for tumor transcriptome and immune sequencing. V lost 3 bases and J lost 4, with 9 bases in between. The CDR3 length is 13 residues. The germline V gene has CDR1 MDHEN and CDR2 SYDVKM. Sampling of bone marrow took place during active disease in every patient. Study findings and constraints: Correlation between methods rose after single-read clonotypes were removed. Approximately 77% of IR-seq clonotypes had a single read, yet these held around 3.5% of reads. RNA-seq captured clonotypes less deeply and reliably than IR-seq.

This clonotype was counted ten times or more. Its antigen is unknown. From about 400 ng of RNA, a library with molecular barcoded alpha/delta and beta/gamma adaptors was made. Each CDR3 protein gets one entry after TCRdb re-called the reads with MiXCR. The profile shows approximately 61,000 distinct CDR3 sequences, about 21% of them singletons. Input material: a population of CD138-negative cells sorted from bone marrow. The chain couples TRBV28 to TRBJ1-1; no clear D gene. The sequence was obtained from a donor at least 40 years old with multiple myeloma. CDR3 loop: CASSFPKRTEAFF. The CDR3 DNA sequence: TGTGCCAGCAGTTTTCCCAAACGCACTGAAGCTTTCTTT. Filled out from reference TRBV28 and TRBJ1-1, the complete variable domain reads DVKVTQSSRYLVKRTGEKVFLECVQDMDHENMFWYRQDPGLGLRLIYFSYDVKMKEKGDIPEGYSVSREKKERFSLILESASTNQTSMYLCASSFPKRTEAFFGQGTRLTVV.